These 15 T cell receptor beta chains were all obtained from the same sample, sequenced in a study of T cell responses to AZD1222 COVID-19 vaccine. Generated by immunoSEQ multiplex PCR, the TCRdb table keeps only in-frame clones and is missing some. The sample has approximately 18,000 clones; around 83% are singletons. The specimen comprised peripheral blood, sampled 28 days after the second AZD1222 dose. All receptors derive from an adult who received the AZD1222 COVID-19 vaccine.

This clone has more than one count but fewer than ten. The chain combines TRBV7-7 with TRBJ2-6; no reliable D call. CDR1 SSHAT and CDR2 FNYEAQ come from the germline V gene (reference sequence). Trimming pared 5 bases from V and 0 bases from J, leaving 8 bases between. This CDR3 region has 15 residues. CDR3 nucleotides: TGTGCCAGCAGCCCATTTCCCTCTGGGGCCAACGTCCTGACTTTC. Translated, it gives CASSPFPSGANVLTF.

J is TRBJ2-3 and V is TRBV3-1 (or the pseudogene TRBV3-2); the match to TRBD1 covers 7 bases. V lost 4 bases and J lost 1; bases outside the gene matches: 8. The CDR3 runs 16 residues. The germline gives CDR1 LGHDT, CDR2 YNNKEL (reference sequence). The CDR3 coding sequence is TGTGCCAGCAGCCCCCAGTACGGGACAGGCACAGATACGCAGTATTTT. Amino acid sequence: CASSPQYGTGTDTQYF.

This chain uses TRBV4-3 with TRBJ2-3; D remains unclear. The germline gives CDR1 LGHNA, CDR2 YSLEER. Trimming shortened V by 3 bases and J by 0 bases, and 4 bases separated the two germline ends. The CDR3 sequence is 13 residues long. CDR3 sequence reads: CASSQISTDTQYF. DNA of the CDR3: TGCGCCAGCAGCCAGATAAGCACAGATACGCAGTATTTT.

The rearrangement uses TRBV5-6 and TRBJ2-1, with D hard to call. CDR1 and CDR2 (germline): SGHDT, YYEEEE. This CDR3 has 12 amino acids. Trimming pared 0 bases from V and 6 bases from J, leaving 4 bases between. The CDR3 region has the DNA TGTGCCAGCAGCTTGGCTCTCAATGAGCAGTTCTTC. Residues: CASSLALNEQFF.

The genes are TRBV27 and TRBJ2-1, with 11 bases lining up with TRBD2. Per the germline V gene, CDR1 is MNHEY and CDR2 is SMNVEV (reference sequence). This CDR3 is 14 amino acids long. J lost 8 bases, V lost 4 bases, and 4 bases had no gene match. As DNA, the CDR3 is TGTGCCAGCAGTTACGGACTAGCGGGTCATGAGCAGTTCTTC. Translation gives CASSYGLAGHEQFF.

The chain employs TRBV27 and TRBJ2-7, with D possibly called TRBD1 or TRBD2 (5 bases each). Germline CDR1 is MNHEY and CDR2 is SMNVEV (reference sequence). Trimming removed 7 bases from V and 5 bases from J, with 21 bases in between. This CDR3 has 15 residues. CDR3: CASTLKSGRVDEQYF. CDR3 nucleotide sequence: TGTGCCAGCACCCTCAAGTCGGGGCGAGTTGACGAGCAGTACTTC.

This rearrangement joins TRBV4-3 to TRBJ1-6; D gene uncertain. The CDR3 contains 16 residues. The germline V and J ends were trimmed by 0 bases and 5 bases, with 11 bases remaining between them. In germline, CDR1 is LGHNA, CDR2 YSLEER. The CDR3 spells CASSQDWAADNSPLHF. CDR3 bases: TGCGCCAGCAGCCAAGATTGGGCGGCTGATAATTCACCCCTCCACTTT.

This clone was observed a handful of times. The chain links TRBV4-3 to TRBJ1-3; tentatively, D is TRBD1 (6 bases). Per germline, CDR1 LGHNA and CDR2 YSLEER. The CDR3 totals 15 residues. V was clipped by 0 bases and J by 7 bases, with 13 bases between them. DNA of the CDR3: TGCGCCAGCAGCCAAGATAGTACAGGGTGGAACACCATATATTTT. The encoded protein is CASSQDSTGWNTIYF.

CDR3 sequence reads: CASSLAGWTGEQFF. The CDR3 coding sequence is TGCGCCAGCAGCCTAGCGGGCTGGACGGGTGAGCAGTTCTTC. This chain uses TRBV4-3 with TRBJ2-1; 7 nucleotides agree with TRBD2. The trim removed 4 bases at V and 9 bases at J, leaving 9 bases unmatched. There are 14 residues in the CDR3. Germline V lookup: CDR1 LGHNA, CDR2 YSLEER.

This clone was seen a few times. The chain recombines TRBV29-1 with TRBJ2-7, with D possibly matching TRBD1 (6 bases). The CDR3 runs to 11 residues. The germline gives CDR1 SQVTM, CDR2 ANQGSEA. V gave up 5 bases and J gave up 4 bases, with 9 bases separating them. CDR3 in DNA: TGCAGCGTTAACAGGGAATACGAGCAGTACTTC. Translating gives CSVNREYEQYF.

The V gene is TRBV6-6, the J gene TRBJ1-5; D remains ambiguous. V was pared by 2 bases and J by 3 bases, with 8 bases between. The CDR3 sequence is 14 residues long. Germline CDR1 is MNHNY and CDR2 is SVGAGI (reference sequence). This chain's CDR3 is CASSYGYLNQPQHF. The CDR3 bases are TGTGCCAGCAGTTACGGTTACCTCAATCAGCCCCAGCATTTT.

This clone was counted only a few times. V usage is TRBV11-1 and J usage is TRBJ2-2; no definite D call. The CDR3 totals 13 residues. Germline V CDR1 and CDR2: SGHAT, FQDESV (reference sequence). Trimming shortened V by 11 bases and J by 6 bases, and 16 bases separated the two germline ends. The CDR3 DNA reads TGTGCCGCGTATCCTAAGGGATCCGGGGAGCTGTTTTTT. This gives the protein CAAYPKGSGELFF.

The V call is TRBV4-3, the J call TRBJ2-1, with 8 bases identical to TRBD2. Germline values: CDR1 LGHNA, CDR2 YSLEER. The CDR3 runs 15 residues. V shed 5 bases and J 6 bases; nucleotides not matched to a gene: 9. The CDR3 spells CASSSLAGGPNEQFF. Written as DNA, the CDR3 is TGCGCCAGCAGCTCTCTAGCGGGTGGGCCCAATGAGCAGTTCTTC.

This clone turned up a few times. The chain joins TRBV4-3 to TRBJ1-1; D gene uncertain. The CDR3 is 14 amino acids. Germline assignment: CDR1 LGHNA and CDR2 YSLEER. V lost 1 base to trimming and J lost 1 base, with 7 bases between them. The CDR3 loop is CASSQAWGNTEAFF. For the CDR3, the DNA is TGCGCCAGCAGCCAAGCGTGGGGGAACACTGAAGCTTTCTTT.

The J gene is TRBJ1-2, the V gene TRBV10-3, with 7 nucleotides matching TRBD1. The V segment lost 3 bases and the J segment 6 bases; nucleotides outside the gene matches: 7. The CDR3 totals 14 residues. Germline V gives CDR1 ENHRY, CDR2 SYGVKD. The chain's CDR3 is CAISDRQGRDGYTF. The CDR3 region has the DNA TGTGCCATCAGTGATCGACAGGGAAGGGATGGCTACACCTTC.